A selection of T cell receptor beta chains follows, all from one sample in a study of tumor and adjacent non-tumor tissue in lung cancer. MiXCR was run by TCRdb on the multiplex PCR reads, yielding one entry per CDR3 protein. The sample yields about 60,000 distinct CDR3 sequences, around two thirds seen once. The material sequenced was distant non-tumor lung tissue. Every receptor here comes from a man in his 70s with non-small cell lung cancer. Each CDR3 is given with its conserved first and last residue. D genes are given only for firm matches. The size entry is marked missing in some rows and otherwise reads once, few, many or a size class.

abundance: -; d_gene: TRBD2; j_gene: TRBJ2-1; v_gene: TRBV28; CDR3nt: TGTGCCAGTTTCAGCGGGGGGGACTACTACAATGAGCAGTTCTTC; CDR3aa: CASFSGGDYYNEQFF
abundance: once; d_gene: TRBD1; j_gene: TRBJ1-1; v_gene: TRBV6-5; CDR3nt: TGTGTCAGCACCAAGCGCCGGGACAGGGAACGCCGGACTGAAGTTTTCTTT; CDR3aa: CVSTKRRDRERRTEVFF
abundance: few; d_gene: -; j_gene: TRBJ1-1; v_gene: TRBV12-3/TRBV12-4; CDR3nt: TGTGCCAGCAGCTACCGGCGGGAGATGAACACTGAAGCTTTCTTT; CDR3aa: CASSYRREMNTEAFF
abundance: many; d_gene: -; j_gene: TRBJ2-7; v_gene: TRBV4-1; CDR3nt: TGCGCCAGCAGCCAAACATCGGAGTTCTACGAGCAGTACTTC; CDR3aa: CASSQTSEFYEQYF
abundance: -; d_gene: -; j_gene: TRBJ2-7; v_gene: TRBV11-2; CDR3nt: TGTGCCAATAGCTTGGAAGCTAGCGCCCCATCGGGCGAGCAGTACTTC; CDR3aa: CANSLEASAPSGEQYF
abundance: -; d_gene: -; j_gene: TRBJ2-2; v_gene: TRBV12-3/TRBV12-4; CDR3nt: TGTACCAGTAGTGGCCACCTGGGGGGCGCAGATACCGGGGAGCTGTTTTTT; CDR3aa: CTSSGHLGGADTGELFF
abundance: many; d_gene: -; j_gene: TRBJ1-1; v_gene: TRBV30; CDR3nt: TGTGCCTGGAGTGTACGGGCAATCCTTTTT; CDR3aa: CAWSVRAILF
abundance: -; d_gene: TRBD2; j_gene: TRBJ2-1; v_gene: TRBV4-1; CDR3nt: TGCGCCAGCAGCCATGAGCAAAATAGCGGGAGTTTACATGAGCAGTTCTTC; CDR3aa: CASSHEQNSGSLHEQFF
abundance: -; d_gene: -; j_gene: TRBJ1-1; v_gene: TRBV11-2; CDR3nt: TGTGCCAGCAGCTTAGGAGCGAACACTGAAGCTTCCTTC; CDR3aa: CASSLGANTEASF
abundance: -; d_gene: -; j_gene: TRBJ2-2; v_gene: TRBV11-2; CDR3nt: TGTGCCAGCAGACCACATGGGACCGGGGAGTTGTTTTTT; CDR3aa: CASRPHGTGELFF
abundance: -; d_gene: TRBD2; j_gene: TRBJ2-1; v_gene: TRBV20-1; CDR3nt: TGCAGTGCTAGAGCGGGGGGGCAGAATGAGCAGTTCTTC; CDR3aa: CSARAGGQNEQFF
abundance: -; d_gene: -; j_gene: TRBJ2-5; v_gene: TRBV6-5; CDR3nt: TGTGCCAGCCGCAGGGATACAACGGAGACCCAGTACTTC; CDR3aa: CASRRDTTETQYF
abundance: few; d_gene: -; j_gene: TRBJ2-6; v_gene: TRBV5-1; CDR3nt: TGCGCCAGCAGCTTCCCGCAGGCCGGGGCCAACGTCCTGACTTTC; CDR3aa: CASSFPQAGANVLTF
abundance: -; d_gene: -; j_gene: TRBJ2-2; v_gene: TRBV7-9; CDR3nt: TGTGCCAGCAGCCCTGCTCTCCGGGAGCTGTTTTTT; CDR3aa: CASSPALRELFF
abundance: -; d_gene: TRBD1; j_gene: TRBJ1-5; v_gene: TRBV29-1; CDR3nt: TGCAGTGTAGACATTGGGACAGGGGGTACGAGCAATCAGCCCCAGCATTTT; CDR3aa: CSVDIGTGGTSNQPQHF
abundance: -; d_gene: -; j_gene: TRBJ2-3; v_gene: TRBV11-2; CDR3nt: TGTGCTAGCAGCCTTGTGGTAGCGGATCAGTATTTT; CDR3aa: CASSLVVADQYF
abundance: many; d_gene: -; j_gene: TRBJ2-7; v_gene: TRBV11-1; CDR3nt: TGTGCCAGCAGCTTAAGACAGACATACGAGCAGTACTTC; CDR3aa: CASSLRQTYEQYF
abundance: -; d_gene: -; j_gene: TRBJ1-1; v_gene: TRBV18; CDR3nt: TGTGCCAGCTCACCTAATATAGGCACAGACACTGAAGCTTTCTTT; CDR3aa: CASSPNIGTDTEAFF
abundance: many; d_gene: -; j_gene: TRBJ2-6; v_gene: TRBV6-6; CDR3nt: TGTGCCAGCAGTTTACAAGGTGGGGCCAACGTCCTGACTTTC; CDR3aa: CASSLQGGANVLTF
abundance: -; d_gene: -; j_gene: TRBJ2-2; v_gene: TRBV11-2; CDR3nt: TGTGCCAGCAGCTTCTCATGGGTGAACACTGGGGAGCTGTTTTTT; CDR3aa: CASSFSWVNTGELFF
abundance: -; d_gene: -; j_gene: TRBJ1-2; v_gene: TRBV20-1; CDR3nt: TGCAGTGCGGATAAACAGTTCTATGGCTACACCTTC; CDR3aa: CSADKQFYGYTF
abundance: -; d_gene: -; j_gene: TRBJ2-3; v_gene: TRBV6-5; CDR3nt: TGTGCCAACAGTTCATTCAGGTTGAGGTTGACTGATACGCAGTATTTT; CDR3aa: CANSSFRLRLTDTQYF
abundance: -; d_gene: -; j_gene: TRBJ2-1; v_gene: TRBV5-1; CDR3nt: TGCGCCAGCAGCTTGTACAGTGTAGGCAATGAGCAGTTCTTC; CDR3aa: CASSLYSVGNEQFF
abundance: many; d_gene: -; j_gene: TRBJ2-7; v_gene: TRBV30; CDR3nt: TGTGCCTGTGGTGGGTCCTACGAGCAGTACTTC; CDR3aa: CACGGSYEQYF
abundance: many; d_gene: -; j_gene: TRBJ2-7; v_gene: TRBV5-6; CDR3nt: TGTGCCAGCAGCTTGGGTAGCAACGAGCAGTACTTC; CDR3aa: CASSLGSNEQYF
abundance: few; d_gene: -; j_gene: TRBJ2-3; v_gene: TRBV5-1; CDR3nt: TGCGCCAGCAGCTTGGATCTCGGCGGCAGCGGAGATACGGAGTATTTT; CDR3aa: CASSLDLGGSGDTEYF
abundance: -; d_gene: TRBD1; j_gene: TRBJ2-7; v_gene: TRBV11-2; CDR3nt: TGTGTCAGCAGCCCCCCGGACAGGGGGCAGTACTTT; CDR3aa: CVSSPPDRGQYF
abundance: many; d_gene: TRBD1; j_gene: TRBJ1-1; v_gene: TRBV4-1; CDR3nt: TGCGCCAGCAGCCAAGGGGACAGGGCGAACACTGAAGCTTTCTTT; CDR3aa: CASSQGDRANTEAFF
abundance: -; d_gene: -; j_gene: TRBJ2-2; v_gene: TRBV28; CDR3nt: TGCGCCAGCAGTTTTGTCCAGGGGAAGAACACCGGGGAGCCGTTTTTT; CDR3aa: CASSFVQGKNTGEPFF
abundance: -; d_gene: -; j_gene: TRBJ2-3; v_gene: TRBV7-9; CDR3nt: TGTGCCAGCAGCAAAGGGCAGGGCTCTGTAGATACGCAGTATTTT; CDR3aa: CASSKGQGSVDTQYF
abundance: once; d_gene: -; j_gene: TRBJ2-4; v_gene: TRBV11-3; CDR3nt: TGTGCCAGCAGCTTGAACAGTGGTAATTCCGAGAACATTCAGTACTTC; CDR3aa: CASSLNSGNSENIQYF
abundance: once; d_gene: -; j_gene: TRBJ2-2; v_gene: TRBV10-2; CDR3nt: TGCGCCAGCAGTGCGTGTAGTGGGATGAACACCGGGGAGCTGTTTTTT; CDR3aa: CASSACSGMNTGELFF
abundance: many; d_gene: -; j_gene: TRBJ2-1; v_gene: TRBV4-1; CDR3nt: TGCGCCAGCAGCCCCGTCCCCCTAGCGCCAGGGGATGAGCAGTTCTTC; CDR3aa: CASSPVPLAPGDEQFF
abundance: -; d_gene: -; j_gene: TRBJ2-3; v_gene: TRBV2; CDR3nt: TGTACCAGCACCAGAAGAGCCGGGGGCCGCACAGATACGCAGTATTTT; CDR3aa: CTSTRRAGGRTDTQYF
abundance: -; d_gene: -; j_gene: TRBJ2-7; v_gene: TRBV21-1; CDR3nt: TGTGCCAGCAGCAAAGTCTCGGCCGGGTCCTCCTACGTGCAGTACTTC; CDR3aa: CASSKVSAGSSYVQYF
abundance: -; d_gene: -; j_gene: TRBJ1-1; v_gene: TRBV7-3; CDR3nt: TGTGCCAGCAGGGAGGGGTTGGGCACTGAAGCTTTCTTT; CDR3aa: CASREGLGTEAFF
abundance: -; d_gene: -; j_gene: TRBJ2-1; v_gene: TRBV6-5; CDR3nt: TGTGCCAACAGTTACTCCTCTGACAGCGGAAGTAAGCAGTTCTTC; CDR3aa: CANSYSSDSGSKQFF
abundance: -; d_gene: -; j_gene: TRBJ1-2; v_gene: TRBV5-4; CDR3nt: TGTGCCAGCAGCCCAGAACAGAGGCGGGATGGCTACACCTTC; CDR3aa: CASSPEQRRDGYTF
abundance: -; d_gene: TRBD1; j_gene: TRBJ1-4; v_gene: TRBV11-2; CDR3nt: TGTGCCGGCAGCACACTCCAGGGGGCTAGAATCTTAAATGAAAAACTGTTTTTT; CDR3aa: CAGSTLQGARILNEKLFF
abundance: many; d_gene: TRBD1; j_gene: TRBJ1-5; v_gene: TRBV6-2/TRBV6-3; CDR3nt: TGTGCCAGCAGGGGGACAGGGGGCAATCAGCCCCAGCATTTT; CDR3aa: CASRGTGGNQPQHF
abundance: -; d_gene: -; j_gene: TRBJ1-5; v_gene: TRBV20-1; CDR3nt: TGTAGCGTTGGGAGGGCTTTATTCGATCAGCCCCAGCATTTT; CDR3aa: CSVGRALFDQPQHF
abundance: -; d_gene: -; j_gene: TRBJ2-7; v_gene: TRBV23-1; CDR3nt: TGCGCCAGCAGTCACCCCCCCCGCCCTCCTGCCATGGGGACCTACGAACAGTACTTC; CDR3aa: CASSHPPRPPAMGTYEQYF
abundance: -; d_gene: -; j_gene: TRBJ2-7; v_gene: TRBV10-2; CDR3nt: TGTGCCAGCCGCCCGGACTCCTACGAGCAGTACTTC; CDR3aa: CASRPDSYEQYF
abundance: many; d_gene: TRBD1; j_gene: TRBJ2-1; v_gene: TRBV6-5; CDR3nt: TGTGCCAGCACCAGGGACAGGGGGCTAGGTGAGCAGTTCTTC; CDR3aa: CASTRDRGLGEQFF
abundance: many; d_gene: TRBD2; j_gene: TRBJ2-3; v_gene: TRBV4-2; CDR3nt: TGTGCCAGCCAGAGCGGGGTGGCAGATACGCAGTATTTT; CDR3aa: CASQSGVADTQYF
abundance: -; d_gene: -; j_gene: TRBJ1-1; v_gene: TRBV11-2; CDR3nt: TGTGCCAGCACCCTCACCGGGGAGGTGAGGGTCACTGAAGCTTTCTTT; CDR3aa: CASTLTGEVRVTEAFF
abundance: -; d_gene: -; j_gene: TRBJ1-2; v_gene: TRBV4-1; CDR3nt: TGCGCCAGCGGCCCAAGAGGAGCAGAGTCCCGTAACTATGGCTACACCTTC; CDR3aa: CASGPRGAESRNYGYTF
abundance: many; d_gene: TRBD2; j_gene: TRBJ2-3; v_gene: TRBV6-2/TRBV6-3; CDR3nt: TGTGCCAGCAGTCCTGGACTAGCGGGGGGCACAGATACGCAGTATTTT; CDR3aa: CASSPGLAGGTDTQYF
abundance: -; d_gene: TRBD2; j_gene: TRBJ2-5; v_gene: TRBV12-3/TRBV12-4; CDR3nt: TGTGCCAGCAGTTTTAGCGGGAGGGGGCAAGAGGCCCACTACTTC; CDR3aa: CASSFSGRGQEAHYF
abundance: -; d_gene: TRBD2; j_gene: TRBJ2-7; v_gene: TRBV7-9; CDR3nt: TGTGTCAGCAGCTTAACGGCGGCGGGAGGCTCCTACGAGCAGTACTTC; CDR3aa: CVSSLTAAGGSYEQYF
abundance: -; d_gene: -; j_gene: TRBJ1-6; v_gene: TRBV6-6; CDR3nt: TGTGCCAGCAGTTACTGTCCGAATTCACCCCTCCACTTT; CDR3aa: CASSYCPNSPLHF
abundance: -; d_gene: TRBD1; j_gene: TRBJ2-3; v_gene: TRBV29-1; CDR3nt: TGCAACGTGAGACAGGGAGTGAGTACCAGAGGTTTGATCGGAACAGATACGCAGTATTTT; CDR3aa: CNVRQGVSTRGLIGTDTQYF
abundance: -; d_gene: -; j_gene: TRBJ1-5; v_gene: TRBV6-5; CDR3nt: TGTGTCAGCCAAGGAGGACAGAGTCTCAATCAATCCCAGCATTTT; CDR3aa: CVSQGGQSLNQSQHF
abundance: -; d_gene: -; j_gene: TRBJ2-7; v_gene: TRBV11-2; CDR3nt: TGTGCCAGCAGCTTACGTCCCCCGGGACGGGGATCCTACGAGCAGTACTTC; CDR3aa: CASSLRPPGRGSYEQYF
abundance: many; d_gene: -; j_gene: TRBJ1-1; v_gene: TRBV10-3; CDR3nt: TGTGCCATCAGTGAGTCTGTTGACAACACTGAAGCTTTCTTT; CDR3aa: CAISESVDNTEAFF
abundance: -; d_gene: -; j_gene: TRBJ2-3; v_gene: TRBV20-1; CDR3nt: TGCAGTGCCCCCCTCGGTGCGCAGTATTTT; CDR3aa: CSAPLGAQYF
abundance: many; d_gene: TRBD1; j_gene: TRBJ2-2; v_gene: TRBV12-3/TRBV12-4; CDR3nt: TGTGCCAGCAGTTTACAGGGGGACACCGGGGAGCTGTTTTTT; CDR3aa: CASSLQGDTGELFF